The clone carrying this T cell receptor (beta chain) was recorded many times. Antigen unknown. V lost 3 bases to trimming and J lost 10 bases, with 15 bases between them. This CDR3 region has 14 residues. The germline gives CDR1 MDHEN, CDR2 SYDVKM. Amplified regions were TCR beta CDR3 sequences from RNA transcripts. The TCR CDR3 first-round RT-PCR relied on the HTBI primer set. TCRdb re-called the multiplex PCR reads through MiXCR, storing one row per CDR3 protein. The table has 450,000 to 650,000 distinct CDR3 sequences, 13% to 15% seen once; the top ten hold roughly 7.7%. These data originate in a study of T cells in Graves' hyperthyroidism and ophthalmopathy. Findings of the study overall: The model anticipated ophthalmopathy a median approximately 6.6 months pre-onset. Blood samples included most of the expanded thyroid clonotypes exceeding 0.001.

Clinical Activity Scores of at least 3, NOSPECS grades of at least 4 and durations under 3 months characterized ophthalmopathy patients. Sequencing used blood. This TCR derives from a woman younger than 35 with Graves' ophthalmopathy. This chain uses TRBV28 with TRBJ1-4; the D is unclear. The CDR3 DNA reads TGTGCCAGCAGTTTCGCGGGGTCGGAGGCAAAACTGTTTTTT. Amino acids: CASSFAGSEAKLFF.